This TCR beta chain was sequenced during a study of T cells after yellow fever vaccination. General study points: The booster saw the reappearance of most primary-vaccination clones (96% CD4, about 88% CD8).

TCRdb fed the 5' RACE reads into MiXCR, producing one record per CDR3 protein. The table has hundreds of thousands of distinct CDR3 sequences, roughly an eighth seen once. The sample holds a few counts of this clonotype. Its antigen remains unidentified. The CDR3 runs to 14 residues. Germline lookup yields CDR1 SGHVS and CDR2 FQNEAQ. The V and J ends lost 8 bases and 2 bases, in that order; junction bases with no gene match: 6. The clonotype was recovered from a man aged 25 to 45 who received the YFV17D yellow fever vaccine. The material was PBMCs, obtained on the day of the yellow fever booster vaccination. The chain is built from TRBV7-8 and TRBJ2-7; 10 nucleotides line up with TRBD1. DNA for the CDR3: TGTGCCAGCGACCCCGGGACAGGGGCCTACGAGCAGTACTTC. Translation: CASDPGTGAYEQYF.